This T cell receptor beta chain was found in a study of CD4 T cell repertoires in COVID-19. CDR1 SQVTM and CDR2 ANQGSEA come from the germline V gene. The length of the CDR3 is 15 residues. Trimming removed 1 base from V and 4 bases from J, with 16 bases in between. A few counts support this clone. Its antigen is currently unknown. Samples came from patients recovered from mild-to-severe COVID-19. The memory T cells were sequenced right after ex vivo isolation, without culture. Whole-study results and caveats: Two or all three memory subsets shared several highly expanded SARS-CoV-2-reactive clonotypes.

Generated by immunoSEQ multiplex PCR, the TCRdb table keeps only in-frame clones and is missing some. The repertoire holds 65,000 to 95,000 clones, with under 90% as singletons. This clonotype was obtained from a human donor who had COVID-19. V usage is TRBV29-1 and J usage is TRBJ1-1, with TRBD1 as a possible D gene (5 bases). The starting material was CD4+ T cells from peripheral blood, obtained after recovery from COVID-19. CDR3 DNA: TGCAGCGTTGAAGGGGCGGGGGGTAGTGGCACTGAAGCTTTCTTT. It translates to CSVEGAGGSGTEAFF.